The rows below give T cell receptor beta chains drawn from one sample of a study of blood T cell repertoires in COVID-19. Method: immunoSEQ multiplex PCR; TCRdb's copy keeps in-frame clones and lacks some. The sample contains roughly 160,000 clones, over 80% of which appear only once. The sequencing sample was made of peripheral blood. The receptors come from a woman between 55 and 75 years old who had recovered from COVID-19. Both conserved end residues are part of each CDR3. Each record gives: J gene, clone size, V gene, D gene, CDR3 DNA, CDR3 protein. D genes are given only for firm matches. Clone size, where shown, is once, few, many, or a class for clones that have expanded.

TRBJ1-1	few	TRBV6-4	TRBD1	TGTGCCAGCAGGCCAACCCGCAGGGACAGGAACACTGAAGCTTTCTTT	CASRPTRRDRNTEAFF
TRBJ1-3	NA	TRBV28	NA	TGTGCCAGCAGTTCGAATGGGGAGGACTCTGGAAACACCATATATTTT	CASSSNGEDSGNTIYF
TRBJ2-7	NA	TRBV21-1	NA	TGTGCCAGCAGCTTCCTACTCAGGGTCCCTCACTCCTACGAGCAGTACTTC	CASSFLLRVPHSYEQYF
TRBJ2-7	once	TRBV29-1	NA	TGCAGCGCTCTTTCGACAGGACTCTCCTACGAGCAGTACTTC	CSALSTGLSYEQYF
TRBJ2-3	few	TRBV28	TRBD2	TGTGCCAGCAGTTTATTTGGGCTAGCGGGGGGCACAGATACGCAGTATTTT	CASSLFGLAGGTDTQYF
TRBJ1-6	NA	TRBV18	NA	TGTGCCAGCTCACCAGGGGGCGCCAATAATTCACCCCTCCACTTT	CASSPGGANNSPLHF
TRBJ2-3	NA	TRBV29-1	TRBD1	TGCAGCGGCTCGACAGGGTCTAGCACAGATACGCAGTATTTT	CSGSTGSSTDTQYF
TRBJ1-1	NA	TRBV30	NA	TGTGCCTGGAGTCAGGATGGCACTGAAGCTTTCTTT	CAWSQDGTEAFF
TRBJ1-2	NA	TRBV6-6	NA	TGTGCCAGCAGGCTAGGAGATTATGGCTACACCTTC	CASRLGDYGYTF
TRBJ2-3	NA	TRBV5-1	TRBD1	TGCGCCAGCAGTTTCGGACAGGCTAGCACAGATACGCAGTATTTT	CASSFGQASTDTQYF
TRBJ2-3	NA	TRBV7-2	NA	TGTGCCAGCAGCCCCTATCGGGGTACGACGTCAGATACGCAGTATTTT	CASSPYRGTTSDTQYF
TRBJ2-5	NA	TRBV5-1	TRBD2	TGCGCCAGCAACCCGGGGCGGGGGTACCAAGAGACCCAGTACTTC	CASNPGRGYQETQYF
TRBJ2-5	NA	TRBV15	TRBD2	TGTGCCACCAGGATGACTAGCGGGGGTATCCAAGAGACCCAGTACTTC	CATRMTSGGIQETQYF
TRBJ2-2	NA	TRBV14	NA	TGTGCCAGCAGCTTACGGACAGCCTCGGTGACCGGGGAGCTGTTTTTT	CASSLRTASVTGELFF
TRBJ1-2	NA	TRBV2	NA	TGTGCCAGCAGGTATAATGGCTACACCTTC	CASRYNGYTF
TRBJ1-1	NA	TRBV6-5	TRBD1	TGTGCCAGCAGAAAAAGACAGGGGGTTACTGGAGCTTTCTTT	CASRKRQGVTGAFF
TRBJ1-1	NA	TRBV4-1	TRBD1	TGCGCCAGCAGCCTCGGACAGGGAGGCACTGAAGCTTTCTTT	CASSLGQGGTEAFF
TRBJ1-3	NA	TRBV13	NA	TGTGCCAGCAGCTTAGGCCAGGCGGGGCGAAGAAACACCATATATTTT	CASSLGQAGRRNTIYF
TRBJ2-7	NA	TRBV10-1	TRBD1	TGCGCCATGACCTACACTGGGACAGGGCTGTACGAGCAGTACTTC	CAMTYTGTGLYEQYF
TRBJ1-2	NA	TRBV5-4	TRBD1	TGTGCCAGCAGCTCGCCGGGACAGGGGCCCCTTGGCTACACCTTC	CASSSPGQGPLGYTF
TRBJ2-7	once	TRBV28	TRBD1	TGTGCCAGCAGTTCCGAACCGACAGGGAACTACGAGCAGTACTTC	CASSSEPTGNYEQYF
TRBJ2-7	NA	TRBV28	NA	TGTGCCAGCAGTTTTTCTTGGGGGCGAGGCGAGCAGTACTTC	CASSFSWGRGEQYF
TRBJ2-5	once	TRBV6-2/TRBV6-3	TRBD2	TGTGCCAGCAGCCGGACTAGAGGAGAAGAGACCCAGTACTTC	CASSRTRGEETQYF
TRBJ1-4	NA	TRBV5-1	TRBD1	TGCGCCAGCAGCTTGGACAGGGGTTCCGGGGAAAAACTGTTTTTT	CASSLDRGSGEKLFF
TRBJ1-3	once	TRBV4-2	NA	TGTGCCAGCAGCCTACGCACTCCTTCGGGACACACGAATTCTGGAAACACCATATATTTT	CASSLRTPSGHTNSGNTIYF
TRBJ2-3	once	TRBV7-3	TRBD1	TGTGCCAGCAGCTTCCTACAGGGGAGTGAAGATACGCAGTATTTT	CASSFLQGSEDTQYF
TRBJ1-3	NA	TRBV28	NA	TGTGCCAGCAGCCAAGGAGGGGCGGATGGAAACACCATATATTTT	CASSQGGADGNTIYF
TRBJ1-1	NA	TRBV6-6	TRBD1	TGTGCCAGCAGCCGACAGGGCCCTGAGGCTTTCTTT	CASSRQGPEAFF
TRBJ2-5	NA	TRBV5-6	NA	TGTGCCAGCAGCTTGGCACGGACAGCCATTACCACCCCAGGGACCCAGTACTTC	CASSLARTAITTPGTQYF
TRBJ2-5	NA	TRBV7-7	TRBD2	TGTGCTAGCAGCTTAGCTAGCGGGGGAGGTGAGACCCAGTACTTC	CASSLASGGGETQYF
TRBJ2-3	NA	TRBV9	TRBD1	TGTGCCAGCAGCGTAGGGACAGGGGGCGGCAATACGCAGTATTTT	CASSVGTGGGNTQYF
TRBJ2-3	NA	TRBV6-2/TRBV6-3	TRBD2	TGTGCCAGCAGTACGAGACTAGCGGAGTCAGATACGCAGTATTTT	CASSTRLAESDTQYF
TRBJ1-6	NA	TRBV12-3/TRBV12-4	NA	TGTGCCAGCACGTCAGGGTGGAATTCACCCCTCCACTTT	CASTSGWNSPLHF
TRBJ1-1	NA	TRBV15	TRBD1	TGTGCCACCAGCCCCCGTGGGGACAGGGCCACTGAAGCTTTCTTT	CATSPRGDRATEAFF
TRBJ1-4	NA	TRBV4-1	TRBD1	TGCGCCAGCAGCCAAGCCTCGACAGGGATTAATGAAAAACTGTTTTTT	CASSQASTGINEKLFF